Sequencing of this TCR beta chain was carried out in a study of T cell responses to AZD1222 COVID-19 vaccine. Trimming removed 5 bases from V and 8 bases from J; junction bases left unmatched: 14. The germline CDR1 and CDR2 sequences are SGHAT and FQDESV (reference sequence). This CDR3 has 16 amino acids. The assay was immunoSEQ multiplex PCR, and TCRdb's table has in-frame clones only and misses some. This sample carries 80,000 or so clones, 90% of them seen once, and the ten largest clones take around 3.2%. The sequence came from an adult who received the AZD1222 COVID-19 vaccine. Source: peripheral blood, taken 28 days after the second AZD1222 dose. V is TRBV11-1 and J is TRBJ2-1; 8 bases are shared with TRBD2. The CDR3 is CASSAELAALLDEQFF. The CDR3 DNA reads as TGTGCCAGCAGCGCCGAACTAGCGGCCCTCCTCGATGAGCAGTTCTTC. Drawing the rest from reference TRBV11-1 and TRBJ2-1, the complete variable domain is EAEVAQSPRYKITEKSQAVAFWCDPISGHATLYWYRQILGQGPELLVQFQDESVVDDSQLPKDRFSAERLKGVDSTLKIQPAELGDSAMYLCASSAELAALLDEQFFGPGTRLTVL.